This TCR beta chain was profiled in a study of T cells in Graves' hyperthyroidism and ophthalmopathy. For the study at large: At initial diagnosis, before any treatment had begun, peripheral blood was obtained.

A lack of ophthalmopathy progression within 18 months defined stable Graves' hyperthyroidism. This clonotype was seen repeatedly, ten times or more. The antigen remains undetermined. Overall study findings and caveats: The authors' 13 V-J model separated ophthalmopathy from stable hyperthyroidism.

The CDR3 is made up of 11 amino acids. Germline-derived CDR1 and CDR2 are ENHRY and SYGVKD. The V gene lost 6 bases and the J gene lost 1 base, with 3 bases spanning the gap. Amplified regions were TCR beta CDR3 sequences from RNA transcripts. RT-PCR in the first round (using the HTBI primer set) targeted the TCR CDR3. TCRdb ran MiXCR on the multiplex PCR reads and lists one entry per CDR3 protein. The sample has hundreds of thousands of distinct CDR3 sequences, around 15% seen once. The clonotype was recovered from a woman aged 18-30 years with Graves' hyperthyroidism. The sample comprised blood. This chain uses TRBV10-3 with TRBJ2-5, with unresolved D. CDR3 residues: CAIRIQETQYF. The CDR3 bases are TGTGCCATCAGGATCCAAGAGACCCAGTACTTC.